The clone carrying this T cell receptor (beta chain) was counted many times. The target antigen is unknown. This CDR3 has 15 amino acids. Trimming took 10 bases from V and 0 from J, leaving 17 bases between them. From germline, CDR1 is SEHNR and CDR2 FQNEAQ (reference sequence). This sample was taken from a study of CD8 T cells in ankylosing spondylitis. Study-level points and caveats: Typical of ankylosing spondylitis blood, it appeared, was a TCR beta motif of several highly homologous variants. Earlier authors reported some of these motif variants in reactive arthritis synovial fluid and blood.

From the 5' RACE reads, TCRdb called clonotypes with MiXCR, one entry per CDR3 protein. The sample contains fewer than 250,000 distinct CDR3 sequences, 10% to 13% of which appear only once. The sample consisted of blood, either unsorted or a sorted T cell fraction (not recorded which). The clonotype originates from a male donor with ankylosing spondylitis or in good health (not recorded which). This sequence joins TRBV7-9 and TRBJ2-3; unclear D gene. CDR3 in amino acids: CAISTTSTSTDTQYF. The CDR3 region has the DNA TGTGCCATTTCAACCACCAGCACTAGCACAGATACGCAGTATTTT.